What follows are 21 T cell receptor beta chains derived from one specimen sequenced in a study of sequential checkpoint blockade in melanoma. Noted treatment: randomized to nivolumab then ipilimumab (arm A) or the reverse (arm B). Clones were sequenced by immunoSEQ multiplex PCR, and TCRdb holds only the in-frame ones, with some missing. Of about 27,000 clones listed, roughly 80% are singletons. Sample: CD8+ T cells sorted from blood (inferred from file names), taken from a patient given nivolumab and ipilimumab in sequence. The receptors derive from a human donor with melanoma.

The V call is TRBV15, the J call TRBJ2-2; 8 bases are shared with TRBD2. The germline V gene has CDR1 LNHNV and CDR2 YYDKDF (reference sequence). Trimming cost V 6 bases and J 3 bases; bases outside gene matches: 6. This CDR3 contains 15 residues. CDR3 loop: CATSSERGHTGELFF. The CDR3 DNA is TGTGCCACCAGTTCTGAGCGGGGGCACACCGGGGAGCTGTTTTTT. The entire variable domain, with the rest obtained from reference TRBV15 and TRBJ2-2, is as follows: DAMVIQNPRYQVTQFGKPVTLSCSQTLNHNVMYWYQQKSSQAPKLLFHYYDKDFNNEADTPDNFQSRRPNTSFCFLDIRSPGLGDTAMYLCATSSERGHTGELFFGEGSRLTVL.

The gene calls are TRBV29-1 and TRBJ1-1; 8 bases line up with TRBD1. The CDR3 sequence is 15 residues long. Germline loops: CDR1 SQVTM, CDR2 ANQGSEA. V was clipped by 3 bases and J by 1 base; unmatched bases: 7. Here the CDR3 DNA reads TGCAGCGTTGACGGACAGGGCCCACGGAACACTGAAGCTTTCTTT. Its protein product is CSVDGQGPRNTEAFF.

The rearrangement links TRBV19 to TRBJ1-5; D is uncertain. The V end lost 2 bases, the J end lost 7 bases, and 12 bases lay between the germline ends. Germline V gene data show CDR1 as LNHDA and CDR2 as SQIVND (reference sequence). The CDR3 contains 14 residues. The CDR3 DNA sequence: TGTGCCAGTAGTATATTCTCTAGTGGCCAGCCCCAGCATTTT. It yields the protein CASSIFSSGQPQHF.

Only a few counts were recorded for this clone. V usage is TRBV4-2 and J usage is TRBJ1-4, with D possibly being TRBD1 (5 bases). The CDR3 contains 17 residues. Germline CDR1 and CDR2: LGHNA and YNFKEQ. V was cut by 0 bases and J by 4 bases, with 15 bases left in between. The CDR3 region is CASSQDLASGGNEKLFF. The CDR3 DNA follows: TGTGCCAGCAGCCAAGATCTCGCCTCGGGGGGTAATGAAAAACTGTTTTTT.

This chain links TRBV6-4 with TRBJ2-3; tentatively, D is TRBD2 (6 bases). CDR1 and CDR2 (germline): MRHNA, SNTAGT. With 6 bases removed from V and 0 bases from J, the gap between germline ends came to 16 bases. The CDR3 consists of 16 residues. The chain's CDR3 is CASSLLGGASTDTQYF. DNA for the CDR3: TGTGCCAGCAGCCTTTTGGGGGGAGCTAGCACAGATACGCAGTATTTT.

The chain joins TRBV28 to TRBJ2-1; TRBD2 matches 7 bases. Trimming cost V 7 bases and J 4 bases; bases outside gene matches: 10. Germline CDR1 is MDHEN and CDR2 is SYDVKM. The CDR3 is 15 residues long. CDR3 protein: CASKPAGVPYNEQFF. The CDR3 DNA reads TGTGCCAGCAAACCGGCGGGAGTACCGTACAATGAGCAGTTCTTC.

This CDR3 is CASSLLSNTGELFF. In DNA, the CDR3 is TGTGCCAGCAGTTTACTCTCGAACACCGGGGAGCTGTTTTTT. The chain combines TRBV27 with TRBJ2-2; D is unclear. This CDR3 comprises 14 residues. The germline gives CDR1 MNHEY, CDR2 SMNVEV (reference sequence). With 2 bases removed from V and 0 bases from J, the gap between germline ends came to 4 bases.

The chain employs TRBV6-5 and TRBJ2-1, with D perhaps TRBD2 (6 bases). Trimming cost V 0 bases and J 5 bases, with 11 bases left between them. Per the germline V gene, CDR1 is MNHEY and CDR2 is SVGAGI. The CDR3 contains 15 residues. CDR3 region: CASSYSTSNDNEQFF. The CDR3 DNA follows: TGTGCCAGCAGTTACTCAACTAGCAATGACAATGAGCAGTTCTTC.

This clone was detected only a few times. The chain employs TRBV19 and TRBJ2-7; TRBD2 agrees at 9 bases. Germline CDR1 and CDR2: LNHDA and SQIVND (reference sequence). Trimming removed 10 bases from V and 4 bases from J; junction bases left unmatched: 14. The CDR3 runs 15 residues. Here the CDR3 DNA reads TGTGCCATCCCCTCGCGGGAGGGCACCCATTACGAGCAGTACTTC. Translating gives CAIPSREGTHYEQYF.

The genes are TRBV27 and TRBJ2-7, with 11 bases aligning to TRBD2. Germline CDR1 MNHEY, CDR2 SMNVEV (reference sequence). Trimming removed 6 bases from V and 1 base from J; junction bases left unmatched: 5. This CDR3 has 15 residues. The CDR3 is CASRRGTSGSYEQYF. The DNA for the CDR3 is TGTGCCAGCAGACGAGGGACTAGCGGATCCTACGAGCAGTACTTC.

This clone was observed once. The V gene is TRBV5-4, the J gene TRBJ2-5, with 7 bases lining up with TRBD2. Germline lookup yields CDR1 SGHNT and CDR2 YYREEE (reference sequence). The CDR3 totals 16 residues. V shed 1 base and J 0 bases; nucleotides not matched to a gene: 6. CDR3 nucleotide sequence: TGTGCCAGCAGCTTGCCGGGACTACCGTACCAAGAGACCCAGTACTTC. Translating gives CASSLPGLPYQETQYF.

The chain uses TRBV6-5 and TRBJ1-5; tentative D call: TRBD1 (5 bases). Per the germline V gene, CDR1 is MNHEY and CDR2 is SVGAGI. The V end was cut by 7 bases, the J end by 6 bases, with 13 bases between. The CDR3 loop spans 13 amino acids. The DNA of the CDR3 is TGTGCCAGCACAGAGGGGAGGTTTCAGCCCCAGCATTTT. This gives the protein CASTEGRFQPQHF.

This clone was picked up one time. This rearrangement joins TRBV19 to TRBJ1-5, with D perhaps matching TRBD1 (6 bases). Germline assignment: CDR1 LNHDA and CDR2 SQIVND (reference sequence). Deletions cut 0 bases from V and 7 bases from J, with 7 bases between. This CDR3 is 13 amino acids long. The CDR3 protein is CASSIEGAQPQHF. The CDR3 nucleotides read TGTGCCAGTAGTATAGAGGGGGCACAGCCCCAGCATTTT.

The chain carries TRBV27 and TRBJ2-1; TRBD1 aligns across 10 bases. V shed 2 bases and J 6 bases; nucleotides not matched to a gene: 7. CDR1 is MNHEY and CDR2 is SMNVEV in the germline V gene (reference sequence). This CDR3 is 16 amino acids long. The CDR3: CASSLAGQGGSNEQFF. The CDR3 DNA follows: TGTGCCAGCAGTTTAGCAGGACAGGGGGGGTCCAATGAGCAGTTCTTC.

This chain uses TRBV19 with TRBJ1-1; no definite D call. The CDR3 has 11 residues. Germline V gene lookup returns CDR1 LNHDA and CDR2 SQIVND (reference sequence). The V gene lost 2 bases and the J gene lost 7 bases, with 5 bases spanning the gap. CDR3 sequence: CASSISYEAFF. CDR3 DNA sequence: TGTGCCAGTAGTATATCCTATGAAGCTTTCTTT.

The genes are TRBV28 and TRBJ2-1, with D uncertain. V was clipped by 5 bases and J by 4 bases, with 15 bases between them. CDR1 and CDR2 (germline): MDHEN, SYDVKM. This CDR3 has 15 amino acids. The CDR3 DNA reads TGTGCCAGCAGTACCCGGGTAGAAATATACAATGAGCAGTTCTTC. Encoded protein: CASSTRVEIYNEQFF.

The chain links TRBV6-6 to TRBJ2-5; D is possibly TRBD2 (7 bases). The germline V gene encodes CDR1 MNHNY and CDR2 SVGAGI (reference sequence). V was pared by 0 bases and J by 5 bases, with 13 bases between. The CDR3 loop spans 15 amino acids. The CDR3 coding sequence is TGTGCCAGCAGTTACTCGGGGGGGGCCTGGGAGACCCAGTACTTC. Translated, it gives CASSYSGGAWETQYF.

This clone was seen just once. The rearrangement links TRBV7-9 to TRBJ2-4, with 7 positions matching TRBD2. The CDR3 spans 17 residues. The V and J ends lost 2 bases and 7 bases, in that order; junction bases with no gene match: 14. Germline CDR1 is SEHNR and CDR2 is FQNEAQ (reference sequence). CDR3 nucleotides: TGTGCCAGCAGCTTAACGATTCCGGGGGGAGTAGGGAACATTCAGTACTTC. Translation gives CASSLTIPGGVGNIQYF.

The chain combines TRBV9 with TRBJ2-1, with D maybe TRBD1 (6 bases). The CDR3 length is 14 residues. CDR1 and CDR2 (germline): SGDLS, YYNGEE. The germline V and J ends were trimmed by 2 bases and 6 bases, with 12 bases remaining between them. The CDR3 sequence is CASSVPDSLNEQFF. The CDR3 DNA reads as TGTGCCAGCAGCGTGCCGGACAGCCTCAATGAGCAGTTCTTC.

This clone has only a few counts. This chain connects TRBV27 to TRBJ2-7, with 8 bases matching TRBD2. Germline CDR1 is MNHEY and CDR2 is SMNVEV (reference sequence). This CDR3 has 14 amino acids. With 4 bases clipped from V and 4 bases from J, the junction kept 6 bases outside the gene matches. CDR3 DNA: TGTGCCAGCAGTTCGGGCGGGAGGAGATACGAGCAGTACTTC. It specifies CASSSGGRRYEQYF.

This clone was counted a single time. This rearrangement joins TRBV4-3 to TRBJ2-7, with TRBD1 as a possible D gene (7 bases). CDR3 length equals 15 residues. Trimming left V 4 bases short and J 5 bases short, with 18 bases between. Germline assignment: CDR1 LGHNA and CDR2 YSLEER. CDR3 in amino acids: CASSPRAQGGNEQYF. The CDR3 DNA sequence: TGCGCCAGCAGCCCACGAGCGCAGGGGGGAAACGAGCAGTACTTC.